Each of the 32 T cell receptor beta chains below was sequenced from the same sample in a study of CXCR3-negative and CXCR3-positive naive CD8 T cells. Study-level results: CXCR3-positive naive cells carried more hydrophobic TRB CDR3s than CXCR3-negative ones.

No antigen has been assigned to these receptors. 5' RACE that incorporated UMI labels was used to prepare the TRB cDNA libraries. TCRdb reprocessed the 5' RACE reads and reports one entry per CDR3 protein, with no DNA. The sample features about 60,000 distinct CDR3 sequences, with approximately 0.8% in its top ten. Material: naive CXCR3+ CD8+ T cells from blood. The subset was: CD45RO-CCR7+CD27+CD95- naive CD8+ T cells expressing CXCR3 (TNR3+). The receptors here all came from a human donor in good health. Some clones in this sample may be carry-over from other donors' samples.

The chain employs TRBV7-8 and TRBJ1-2; TCRdb's D call of TRBD1 is untestable without DNA. The CDR3 contains 15 residues. The germline CDR1 and CDR2 sequences are SGHVS and FQNEAQ. The CDR3: CASSSRTLANYGYTF.

The chain recombines TRBV21-1 with TRBJ2-3; without DNA, the TCRdb call of TRBD2 cannot be checked. TRBV21-1 is assigned pseudogene status. This CDR3 is built from 18 residues. The chain's CDR3 is CASSKWPERGNLADTQYF.

The chain combines TRBV20-1 with TRBJ1-5. This CDR3 spans 15 amino acids. Per the germline V gene, CDR1 is DFQATT and CDR2 is SNEGSKA (reference sequence). CDR3 loop: CSVPVGGTGNQPQHF.

The V gene is TRBV12-3 or TRBV12-4, the J gene TRBJ1-1; the D call of TRBD1 rests on TCRdb alone, since no DNA is present to check it. The CDR3 has 12 amino acids. This CDR3 is CASSYGRDEAFF.

The chain uses TRBV28 and TRBJ2-5. This CDR3 spans 14 amino acids. Germline loops: CDR1 MDHEN, CDR2 SYDVKM. This CDR3 reads CASSLWAEGKTQYF.

The V and J genes are TRBV28 and TRBJ2-7; the D call from TCRdb, TRBD2, cannot be confirmed without DNA. This CDR3 contains 14 residues. Germline V gene sequence: CDR1 MDHEN, CDR2 SYDVKM. CDR3 protein: CASSLSRAGSEQYF.

The chain carries TRBV7-9 and TRBJ2-5. The CDR3 consists of 11 residues. The V gene's germline CDR1 is SEHNR and CDR2 FQNEAQ (reference sequence). Here the CDR3 reads CASSPQETQYF.

The CDR3 here is CASSPQLAGYQETQYF. The chain carries TRBV12-3 or TRBV12-4 and TRBJ2-5; the D call from TCRdb, TRBD2, cannot be confirmed without DNA. This CDR3 spans 16 amino acids.

The rearrangement links TRBV28 to TRBJ2-7; the D call from TCRdb, TRBD2, cannot be confirmed without DNA. CDR1 MDHEN and CDR2 SYDVKM come from the germline V gene. CDR3 length: 12 amino acids. CDR3 loop: CASTRSGHEQYF.

The V and J genes are TRBV25-1 and TRBJ2-4. Germline CDR1 reads MGHDK; CDR2 reads SYGVNS. This CDR3 comprises 15 residues. The CDR3: CASSERTYVGYIQYF.

The chain uses TRBV9 and TRBJ2-4; as DNA is missing, the TRBD2 call by TCRdb cannot be tested. CDR3 length equals 14 residues. Per germline, CDR1 SGDLS and CDR2 YYNGEE. The CDR3 sequence: CASSPSGAKNNQYF.

The gene calls are TRBV27 and TRBJ1-5; TCRdb lists TRBD1, though no DNA is available to test this call. From germline, CDR1 is MNHEY and CDR2 SMNVEV (reference sequence). The CDR3 has 14 residues. The CDR3 reads CASSTTGTNQPQHF.

The chain employs TRBV15 and TRBJ2-7; TCRdb's D call of TRBD2 is untestable without DNA. Germline CDR1 and CDR2: LNHNV and YYDKDF (reference sequence). The CDR3 spans 15 residues. CDR3 sequence: CATSPWAEGDYEQYF.

This chain joins TRBV15 and TRBJ2-7; TCRdb names TRBD1, which stays unverified in the absence of DNA. The germline CDR1 and CDR2 sequences are LNHNV and YYDKDF (reference sequence). The length of the CDR3 is 14 residues. The CDR3 loop reads CATSRDFSGDEQYF.

The chain has TRBV12-3 or TRBV12-4 and TRBJ2-2; checking the TCRdb D call of TRBD1 is not possible without DNA. The CDR3 is 14 amino acids. CDR3 residues: CASSPWGAGGELFF.

V gene TRBV10-3 combines with J gene TRBJ1-2; TCRdb's D call of TRBD1 is untestable without DNA. The CDR3 is 15 amino acids. Germline loops: CDR1 ENHRY, CDR2 SYGVKD. CDR3 sequence reads: CAISDHRGLDYGYTF.

The chain carries TRBV7-3 and TRBJ1-1; without DNA, the TCRdb call of TRBD1 cannot be checked. Looked up from germline, CDR1 is SGHTA and CDR2 is FQGTGA. This CDR3 contains 12 residues. Here the CDR3 reads CASSSPGREAFF.

V gene TRBV9 combines with J gene TRBJ1-2; TCRdb lists TRBD1, though no DNA is available to test this call. The CDR3 has 16 amino acids. In germline, CDR1 is SGDLS, CDR2 YYNGEE. CDR3 sequence: CASTPPGDAFIDGYTF.

This chain uses TRBV7-9 with TRBJ1-5. Germline V gene data show CDR1 as SEHNR and CDR2 as FQNEAQ (reference sequence). The CDR3 contains 15 residues. The CDR3 sequence is CASSLGLGSNQPQHF.

The genes are TRBV7-6 and TRBJ1-2; TCRdb indicates TRBD1, and absent DNA this call remains unverified. Looked up from germline, CDR1 is SGHVS and CDR2 is FNYEAQ. This CDR3 has 13 amino acids. The CDR3 sequence is CASSPGQGDGYTF. Variable domain in full (rest from reference TRBV7-6 and TRBJ1-2): GAGVSQSPRYKVTKRGQDVALRCDPISGHVSLYWYRQALGQGPEFLTYFNYEAQQDKSGLPNDRFSAERPEGSISTLTIQRTEQRDSAMYRCASSPGQGDGYTFGSGTRLTVV.

The chain joins TRBV6-5 to TRBJ1-3. This CDR3 is 13 amino acids long. CDR1 MNHEY and CDR2 SVGAGI come from the germline V gene. The CDR3 reads CASSGVSGNTIYF.

This chain uses TRBV7-9 with TRBJ1-6; TCRdb reports TRBD1, a call that lacks DNA to check it against. The CDR3 is made up of 16 amino acids. Germline V CDR1 and CDR2: SEHNR, FQNEAQ (reference sequence). The CDR3: CASTLVGGSYNSPLHF. Full variable domain (missing parts from reference TRBV7-9 and TRBJ1-6): DTGVSQNPRHKITKRGQNVTFRCDPISEHNRLYWYRQTLGQGPEFLTYFQNEAQLEKSRLLSDRFSAERPKGSFSTLEIQRTEQGDSAMYLCASTLVGGSYNSPLHFGNGTRLTVT.

The chain combines TRBV20-1 with TRBJ2-1; TCRdb's D call, TRBD1, is unchecked because there is no DNA. The CDR3 totals 18 residues. CDR1 is DFQATT and CDR2 is SNEGSKA in the germline V gene (reference sequence). The CDR3 reads CSARDLGQLRIAYNEQFF.

This rearrangement joins TRBV12-3 or TRBV12-4 to TRBJ2-7; TCRdb proposes TRBD2, but this gene call is untestable without DNA. The CDR3 consists of 16 residues. CDR3 amino acids: CASSSGLAGTNYEQYF.

The chain has TRBV7-6 and TRBJ1-2; the TRBD1 assignment by TCRdb is unverifiable without DNA. CDR3 length equals 14 residues. The V gene's germline CDR1 is SGHVS and CDR2 FNYEAQ. CDR3 amino acids: CASSLDGAGYGYTF. Supplemented by reference TRBV7-6 and TRBJ1-2, the full variable domain reads GAGVSQSPRYKVTKRGQDVALRCDPISGHVSLYWYRQALGQGPEFLTYFNYEAQQDKSGLPNDRFSAERPEGSISTLTIQRTEQRDSAMYRCASSLDGAGYGYTFGSGTRLTVV.

The rearrangement joins TRBV4-1 to TRBJ2-6. The length of the CDR3 is 17 residues. CDR1 and CDR2 from the germline V gene are MGHRA and YSYEKL. CDR3 protein: CASSQVAGLSGANVLTF.

The genes are TRBV20-1 and TRBJ2-3; without DNA, the TCRdb call of TRBD2 cannot be checked. The CDR3 sequence is 16 residues long. The germline CDR1 and CDR2 sequences are DFQATT and SNEGSKA (reference sequence). CDR3 sequence reads: CSAPRTTSGGLDTQYF.

The chain couples TRBV11-2 to TRBJ1-4. CDR1 SGHAT and CDR2 FQNNGV come from the germline V gene. This CDR3 spans 14 amino acids. The CDR3 sequence is CASSEGGRNEKLFF. Full variable domain (rest looked up from reference TRBV11-2 and TRBJ1-4): EAGVAQSPRYKIIEKRQSVAFWCNPISGHATLYWYQQILGQGPKLLIQFQNNGVVDDSQLPKDRFSAERLKGVDSTLKIQPAKLEDSAVYLCASSEGGRNEKLFFGSGTQLSVL.

The J gene is TRBJ2-3, the V gene TRBV25-1; the D call of TRBD1 rests on TCRdb alone, since no DNA is present to check it. Germline-derived CDR1 and CDR2 are MGHDK and SYGVNS. This CDR3 spans 16 amino acids. CDR3 in amino acids: CASSGGLGAPADTQYF. Using reference TRBV25-1 and TRBJ2-3 for the parts outside the CDR3, the full variable domain is EADIYQTPRYLVIGTGKKITLECSQTMGHDKMYWYQQDPGMELHLIHYSYGVNSTEKGDLSSESTVSRIRTEHFPLTLESARPSHTSQYLCASSGGLGAPADTQYFGPGTRLTVL.

This sequence joins TRBV7-9 and TRBJ2-2. The CDR3 loop spans 15 amino acids. Looked up from germline, CDR1 is SEHNR and CDR2 is FQNEAQ (reference sequence). CDR3 amino acids: CASSLANALTGELFF.

V and J are TRBV7-9 and TRBJ2-7; TCRdb gives TRBD1 as the D gene, but with no DNA this cannot be confirmed. Germline V gene data show CDR1 as SEHNR and CDR2 as FQNEAQ (reference sequence). CDR3 length equals 12 residues. This chain's CDR3 is CASSSRVYEQYF.

V and J are TRBV6-2 or TRBV6-3 and TRBJ2-1; TCRdb proposes TRBD2, but this gene call is untestable without DNA. The germline V gene has CDR1 MNHEY and CDR2 SVGEGT. The CDR3 covers 13 residues. The CDR3 loop is CASSYGGAGEQFF.